These T cell receptor beta chains were read from a single sample in a study of blood T cell repertoires in COVID-19. The method was immunoSEQ multiplex PCR; TCRdb's version includes in-frame clones alone and lacks a portion of them. The table records 350,000 to 400,000 clones, roughly 90% of them present only once. The material sequenced was PBMCs or T cells enriched from blood (not recorded which). These receptors came from a woman aged 25 to 39 who had recovered from COVID-19. The CDR3 runs from the conserved cysteine through the conserved F or W. The D gene is left open where the match is weak. Part of the rows lack a size; the others show once, few, many or a class for expanded clones.

D gene	J gene	clone size	V gene	CDR3 protein	CDR3 DNA
NA	TRBJ1-5	once	TRBV4-1	CASSQLQGDQPQHF	TGCGCCAGCAGCCAATTACAGGGCGACCAGCCCCAGCATTTT
TRBD2	TRBJ2-1	NA	TRBV19	CASSIVAGSYNEQFF	TGTGCCAGTAGTATAGTAGCGGGCTCCTACAATGAGCAGTTCTTC
TRBD1	TRBJ2-1	NA	TRBV30	CAWTWGTAYNEQFF	TGTGCCTGGACCTGGGGGACAGCCTACAATGAGCAGTTCTTC
NA	TRBJ2-7	NA	TRBV4-3	CASSQDQAHYEQYF	TGCGCCAGCAGCCAAGATCAGGCACACTACGAGCAGTACTTC
TRBD1	TRBJ1-5	NA	TRBV6-5	CASSTQGAVGQPQHF	TGTGCCAGCAGCACACAGGGGGCGGTAGGGCAGCCCCAGCATTTT
TRBD1	TRBJ1-5	NA	TRBV28	CASSFIGTADQPQHF	TGTGCCAGCAGTTTCATTGGGACAGCCGATCAGCCCCAGCATTTT
NA	TRBJ2-2	NA	TRBV30	CAWSINTGSPAGELFF	TGTGCCTGGAGTATCAACACAGGGTCCCCCGCCGGGGAGCTGTTTTTT
NA	TRBJ1-3	NA	TRBV7-2	CASSLGTPGNTIYF	TGTGCCAGCAGCTTAGGAACACCAGGAAACACCATATATTTT
TRBD1	TRBJ2-7	NA	TRBV28	CASSLYVWAGGEQYF	TGTGCCAGCAGTTTATATGTTTGGGCAGGGGGCGAGCAGTACTTC
TRBD1	TRBJ1-5	NA	TRBV28	CASSFPGQQRPQHF	TGTGCCAGCAGTTTCCCGGGACAGCAGAGGCCCCAGCATTTT
TRBD1	TRBJ1-1	NA	TRBV18	CASSLVSGQGKAFF	TGTGCCAGCTCACTAGTTTCGGGACAGGGTAAAGCTTTCTTT
TRBD1	TRBJ1-6	NA	TRBV30	CAAKTTGGLDSPLHF	TGTGCCGCAAAAACCACAGGGGGCTTGGATTCACCCCTCCACTTT
NA	TRBJ1-2	NA	TRBV18	CASSPEAGALGYTF	TGTGCCAGCTCACCTGAGGCAGGGGCCCTCGGCTACACCTTC
TRBD1	TRBJ2-5	NA	TRBV12-3/TRBV12-4	CASSLANRGTQYF	TGTGCCAGCAGTTTAGCGAACAGGGGGACCCAGTACTTC
NA	TRBJ1-1	NA	TRBV18	CASSADSYTEAFF	TGTGCCAGCTCAGCAGACAGTTACACTGAAGCTTTCTTT
NA	TRBJ1-2	NA	TRBV30	CAWEKDRGFYGYTF	TGTGCCTGGGAGAAGGATAGGGGATTCTATGGCTACACCTTC
TRBD2	TRBJ2-1	NA	TRBV19	CASMGLAVYNEQFF	TGTGCCAGTATGGGGCTAGCGGTGTACAATGAGCAGTTCTTC
TRBD2	TRBJ2-7	once	TRBV7-8	CASSYSGGSSYEQYF	TGTGCCAGCAGCTATAGCGGGGGGAGCTCCTACGAGCAGTACTTC
NA	TRBJ2-5	few	TRBV4-3	CASSPNRAKETQYF	TGCGCCAGCAGTCCTAACAGGGCGAAGGAGACCCAGTACTTC
NA	TRBJ2-2	NA	TRBV9	CASSVEDSFTGELFF	TGTGCCAGCAGCGTAGAAGACAGCTTCACCGGGGAGCTGTTTTTT
NA	TRBJ1-3	NA	TRBV30	CAMSRGIAGNTIYF	TGTGCCATGAGTAGGGGTATCGCTGGAAACACCATATATTTT
NA	TRBJ2-5	NA	TRBV10-1	CASSESFRQTQETQYF	TGCGCCAGCAGTGAGTCGTTCAGGCAAACCCAAGAGACCCAGTACTTC
NA	TRBJ1-5	NA	TRBV27	CASSFSAGQPQHF	TGTGCCAGCAGTTTTTCGGCAGGGCAGCCCCAGCATTTT
TRBD1	TRBJ1-5	once	TRBV27	CASSTTGTGYQPQHF	TGTGCCAGCAGTACCACCGGGACAGGGTATCAGCCCCAGCATTTT
NA	TRBJ1-3	NA	TRBV24-1	CATSGAPGNTIYF	TGTGCCACCAGTGGAGCGCCCGGAAACACCATATATTTT
TRBD1	TRBJ2-7	NA	TRBV27	CASSWGDRGRIYEQYF	TGTGCCAGCAGTTGGGGGGACAGGGGGCGCATATACGAGCAGTACTTC
TRBD1	TRBJ2-3	NA	TRBV6-5	CASRATGGTGQYF	TGTGCCAGCAGAGCCACAGGGGGCACAGGGCAGTATTTT
TRBD2	TRBJ2-2	few	TRBV19	CASSRGSGRAPGELFF	TGTGCCAGTAGTAGGGGTAGCGGGAGGGCCCCCGGGGAGCTGTTTTTT
NA	TRBJ2-7	NA	TRBV7-6	CASSFLPGVKYEQYF	TGTGCCAGCAGCTTTCTTCCGGGGGTGAAATACGAGCAGTACTTC
NA	TRBJ1-1	NA	TRBV30	CAWTNKGRGSISEAFF	TGTGCCTGGACTAATAAGGGCCGGGGGTCGATCTCTGAAGCTTTCTTT
TRBD2	TRBJ2-7	NA	TRBV7-9	CASRGLAGSYEQYF	TGTGCCAGCAGGGGACTAGCGGGCTCCTACGAGCAGTACTTC